Listed below are T cell receptor beta chains from one sample, sequenced in a study of immune cell composition in non-small cell lung cancer. Method: immunoSEQ multiplex PCR; TCRdb's copy keeps in-frame clones and lacks some. The table lists more than 15,000 clones, about three quarters of them singletons. These data also formed part of another study, on CD4 T cells in lung cancer.

Material: non-adjacent lung tissue. These receptors were obtained from a human donor with non-small cell lung cancer. Each CDR3 is given with its conserved first and last residue. D genes are given only for firm matches. The size field is filled for only some rows; it gives once, few, many or a size class.

cdr3_nt cdr3_aa d_call cdr3_length j_call v_call clone_size
TGCGCCAGCAGCCAAGATAGGCAGGATGGGTTAGCTTTCTTT CASSQDRQDGLAFF NA 14 TRBJ1-1 TRBV4-1 NA
TGTGCCAGCAGTTTAGGGGGATACTATGGCTACACCTTC CASSLGGYYGYTF NA 13 TRBJ1-2 TRBV27 NA
TGCGCCAGTCTCCTAGCGAATGAGCAGTTCTTC CASLLANEQFF NA 11 TRBJ2-1 TRBV10-2 few
TGTGCCAGCAGACTAACCGGGGGTCCCGGGGAGCTGTTTTTT CASRLTGGPGELFF NA 14 TRBJ2-2 TRBV7-6 NA
TGTGCCAGCAGTATGGGACAGGGGTTACATGTGTACTTC CASSMGQGLHVYF TRBD1 13 TRBJ2-5 TRBV11-1 NA
TGCGCCAGCAGCTTGGATAGCCTCTACGAGGGTACTGAAGCTTTCTTT CASSLDSLYEGTEAFF NA 16 TRBJ1-1 TRBV5-1 NA
TGTGCCAGCAGCTTGGCGAGGGGGGCCAGGACAGATACGCAGTATTTT CASSLARGARTDTQYF NA 16 TRBJ2-3 TRBV5-8 NA
TGTGCCAGCAGCTCGCCCGGGGAGACCCAGTACTTC CASSSPGETQYF NA 12 TRBJ2-5 TRBV7-2 NA
TGTGCCAGCAGCCAACAGGGGGCGACCGGGGAGCTGTTTTTT CASSQQGATGELFF TRBD1 14 TRBJ2-2 TRBV7-2 NA
TGTGCCAGTAGTATGACTAGCGGAGCTTACAATGAGCAGTTCTTC CASSMTSGAYNEQFF TRBD2 15 TRBJ2-1 TRBV19 few
TGCAGCGTTTACGACAGCTTCCTCTCCTACGAGCAGTACTTC CSVYDSFLSYEQYF NA 14 TRBJ2-7 TRBV29-1 NA
TGTGCCAGCAGTCCCGACAGGGGTGGCGAGCAGTACTTC CASSPDRGGEQYF TRBD1 13 TRBJ2-7 TRBV11-2 NA
TGTGCCAGCAGCCAACAGGCTGGTGAAAAACTGTTTTTT CASSQQAGEKLFF NA 13 TRBJ1-4 TRBV9 NA
TGTGCCAGCAGCCCCGGAGACAATGAGCAGTTCTTC CASSPGDNEQFF NA 12 TRBJ2-1 TRBV6-6 few
TGTGCCAGCACTAGCAGCGAGGGCGCGAACACTGAAGCTTTCTTT CASTSSEGANTEAFF NA 15 TRBJ1-1 TRBV5-4 NA
TGTGCCAGCAGCCAAGATCTGGGACAGCGAGGGGAGACCCAGTACTTC CASSQDLGQRGETQYF TRBD1 16 TRBJ2-5 TRBV14 NA
TGTGCCACCACCCCAGGAGCAGGGAGAATGTTAAAACTGTTTTTT CATTPGAGRMLKLFF NA 15 TRBJ1-4 TRBV6-5 once
TGTGCCAGCAGTGACAGTGGGAACCGGGACAATGAGCAGTTCTTC CASSDSGNRDNEQFF NA 15 TRBJ2-1 TRBV25-1 NA
TGTGCCAGCAGCGTAGGAGACAGGCACCCTAATACGCAGTATTTT CASSVGDRHPNTQYF NA 15 TRBJ2-3 TRBV9 NA
TGCGCCAGCAGCCAAGATTTCGGGACCCAAAACATTCAGTACTTC CASSQDFGTQNIQYF NA 15 TRBJ2-4 TRBV4-3 NA
TGTGCCAGCAGTGAAGCTATTCCGGGGCAAGCTTTCTTT CASSEAIPGQAFF NA 13 TRBJ1-1 TRBV2 NA
TGTGCCTGGAGTACCCCCGGGACCTACGAGCAGTACTTC CAWSTPGTYEQYF NA 13 TRBJ2-7 TRBV30 NA